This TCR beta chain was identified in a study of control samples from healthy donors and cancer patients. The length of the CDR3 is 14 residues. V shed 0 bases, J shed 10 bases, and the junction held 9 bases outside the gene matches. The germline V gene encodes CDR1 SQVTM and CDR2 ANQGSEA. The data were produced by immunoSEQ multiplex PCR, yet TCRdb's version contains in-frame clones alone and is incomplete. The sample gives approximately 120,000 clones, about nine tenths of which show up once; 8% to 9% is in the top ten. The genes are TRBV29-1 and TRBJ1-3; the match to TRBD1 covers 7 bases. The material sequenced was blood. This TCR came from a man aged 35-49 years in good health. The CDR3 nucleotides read TGCAGCGTTGAAGATCCTCAGGGGGTCAGTACCATATATTTT. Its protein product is CSVEDPQGVSTIYF.